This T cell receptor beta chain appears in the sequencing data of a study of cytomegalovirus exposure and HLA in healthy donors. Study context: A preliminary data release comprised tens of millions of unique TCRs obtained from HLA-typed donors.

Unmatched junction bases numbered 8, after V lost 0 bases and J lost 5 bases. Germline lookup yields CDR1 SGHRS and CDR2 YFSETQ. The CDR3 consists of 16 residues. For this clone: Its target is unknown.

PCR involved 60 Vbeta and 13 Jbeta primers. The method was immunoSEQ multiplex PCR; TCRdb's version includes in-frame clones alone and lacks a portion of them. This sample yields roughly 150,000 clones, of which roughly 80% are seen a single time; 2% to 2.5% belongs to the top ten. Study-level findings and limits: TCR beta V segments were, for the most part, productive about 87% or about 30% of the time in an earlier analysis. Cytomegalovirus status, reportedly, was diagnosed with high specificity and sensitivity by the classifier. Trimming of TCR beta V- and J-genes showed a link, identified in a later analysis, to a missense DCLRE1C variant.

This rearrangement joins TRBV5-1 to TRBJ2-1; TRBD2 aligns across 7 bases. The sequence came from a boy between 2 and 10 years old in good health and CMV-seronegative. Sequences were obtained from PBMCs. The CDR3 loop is CASSLVTLADDNEQFF. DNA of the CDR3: TGCGCCAGCAGCTTGGTTACGCTAGCGGACGACAATGAGCAGTTCTTC. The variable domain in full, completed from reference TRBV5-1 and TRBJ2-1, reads KAGVTQTPRYLIKTRGQQVTLSCSPISGHRSVSWYQQTPGQGLQFLFEYFSETQRNKGNFPGRFSGRQFSNSRSEMNVSTLELGDSALYLCASSLVTLADDNEQFFGPGTRLTVL.